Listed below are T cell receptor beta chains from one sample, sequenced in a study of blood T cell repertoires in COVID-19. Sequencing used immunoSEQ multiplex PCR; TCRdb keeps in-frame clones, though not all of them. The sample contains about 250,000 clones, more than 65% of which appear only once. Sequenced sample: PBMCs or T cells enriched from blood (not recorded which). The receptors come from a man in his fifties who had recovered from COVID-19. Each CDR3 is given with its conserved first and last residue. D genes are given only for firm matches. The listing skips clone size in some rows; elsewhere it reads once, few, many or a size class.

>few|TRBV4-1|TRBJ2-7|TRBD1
TGCGCCAGCGGGCCGGGACAGGGCTACGAGCAGTACTTC
CASGPGQGYEQYF
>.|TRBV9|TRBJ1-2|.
TGTGCCAGCAGCGTAGAGATGGGGGCTGAGGGCTACACCTTC
CASSVEMGAEGYTF
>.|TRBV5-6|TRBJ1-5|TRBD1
TGTGCCAGCAGCTTTGACAGGGCGCAGCCCCAGCATTTT
CASSFDRAQPQHF
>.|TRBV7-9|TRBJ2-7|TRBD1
TGTGCCAGCAGCCTTCGACAGGGCTACGAGCAGTACTTC
CASSLRQGYEQYF
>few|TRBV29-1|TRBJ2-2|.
TGCAGCGTTAGCGGAGGACGGAACACCGGGGAGCTGTTTTTT
CSVSGGRNTGELFF
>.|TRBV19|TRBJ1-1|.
TGTGCCAGTAGTGTACCACAGGGAGTCACTGAAGCTTTCTTT
CASSVPQGVTEAFF
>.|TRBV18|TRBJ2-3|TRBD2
TGTGCCAGCTCACCGTGGACTAGTACGGAGACGCAGTATTTT
CASSPWTSTETQYF
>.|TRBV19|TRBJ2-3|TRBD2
TGTGCCAGTAGTATAAGTCTAGCGGTCACAGATACGCAGTATTTT
CASSISLAVTDTQYF
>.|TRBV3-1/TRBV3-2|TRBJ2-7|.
TGTGCCAGCAGCCTTACAAGGAGCGAGCAGTACTTC
CASSLTRSEQYF
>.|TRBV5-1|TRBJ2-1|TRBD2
TGCGCCAGCAGCTTGGAGGGCGGGAGGGCCAGTTATGAGCAGTTCTTC
CASSLEGGRASYEQFF
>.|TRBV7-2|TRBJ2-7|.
TGTGCCAGCAGCTTACTCCTCTACGAGCAGTACTTC
CASSLLLYEQYF
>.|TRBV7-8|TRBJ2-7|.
TGTGCCAGCAGCCGGGGGGCAGGCTACGAGCAGTACTTC
CASSRGAGYEQYF
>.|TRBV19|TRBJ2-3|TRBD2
TGTGCCAGTAGTATTTCCTCGACTAGCGGGAGCACAGATACGCAGTATTTT
CASSISSTSGSTDTQYF
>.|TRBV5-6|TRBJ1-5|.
TGTGCCAGCAGCTATGGAGGGGGCAATCAGCCCCAGCATTTT
CASSYGGGNQPQHF
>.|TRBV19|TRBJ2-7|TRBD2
TGTGCCAGTAGTTATAGCGGGAGATACGAGCAGTACTTC
CASSYSGRYEQYF
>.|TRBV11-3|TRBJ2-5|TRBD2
TGTGCCAGCAGTCCCGGGGCGGGGGGGCGGCAAGAGACCCAGTACTTC
CASSPGAGGRQETQYF
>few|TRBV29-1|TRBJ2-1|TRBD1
TGCAGCGTGGGGACAGGGAGGAATGAGCAGTTCTTC
CSVGTGRNEQFF
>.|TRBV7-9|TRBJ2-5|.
TGTGCCAGCTTCCGGACAGCCCAAGAGACCCAGTACTTC
CASFRTAQETQYF
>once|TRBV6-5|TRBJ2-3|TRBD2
TGTGCCAGCAGTTCCCTCCGTGCGAGCGGGAGTTATACGCAGTATTTT
CASSSLRASGSYTQYF
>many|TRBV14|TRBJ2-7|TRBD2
TGTGCCAGCAGCCAAGAAAGGCTAGCGGACCCCACGAGGGAGCAGTACTTC
CASSQERLADPTREQYF
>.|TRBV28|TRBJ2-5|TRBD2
TGTGCCAGCAGTTTTTTTACTAGCGGGAGAGGAGAGACCCAGTACTTC
CASSFFTSGRGETQYF
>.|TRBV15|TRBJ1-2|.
TGTGCCACCAGCAACGAGGGAAGCTATGGCTACACCTTC
CATSNEGSYGYTF
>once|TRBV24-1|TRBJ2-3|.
TGTGCCACCAGTTCTACAGCAGATACGCAGTATTTT
CATSSTADTQYF
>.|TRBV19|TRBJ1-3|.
TGTGCCAGTAGTTTCGACAGGAGCTCTGGAAACACCATATATTTT
CASSFDRSSGNTIYF
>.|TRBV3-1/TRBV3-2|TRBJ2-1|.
TGTGCCAGCAGACTACTAGTTTCGGGGGAGCAGTTCTTC
CASRLLVSGEQFF
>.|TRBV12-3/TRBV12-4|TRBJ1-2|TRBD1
TGTGCCAGCGGGAGAGGTACAGGGGGAGCCTTC
CASGRGTGGAF
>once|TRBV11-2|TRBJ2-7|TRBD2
TGTGCCAGCAGCTTACCAACTAGCGGGGGTACCTACGAGCAGTACTTC
CASSLPTSGGTYEQYF
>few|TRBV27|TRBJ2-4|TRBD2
TGTGCCAGCAGCTTAGCGGGAAAAAACATTCAGTACTTC
CASSLAGKNIQYF
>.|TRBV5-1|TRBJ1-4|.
TGCGCCAGCAGCTCTGGGCAGGGCCGTGAAAAACTGTTTTTT
CASSSGQGREKLFF
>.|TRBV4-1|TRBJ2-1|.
TGCGCCAGCAGCCAACCGGGGAGAGTATACAATGAGCAGTTCTTC
CASSQPGRVYNEQFF
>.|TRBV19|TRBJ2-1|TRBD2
TGTGCCAGTAGTATTAGCGGGAGAGGTAATGAGCAGTTCTTC
CASSISGRGNEQFF
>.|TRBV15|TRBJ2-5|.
TGTGCCACCAGCAGAGTTGGCAGCCAAGAGACCCAGTACTTC
CATSRVGSQETQYF
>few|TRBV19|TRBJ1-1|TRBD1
TGTGCCAGTAGTATAGGAGGGACAGTCAACACTGAAGCTTTCTTT
CASSIGGTVNTEAFF
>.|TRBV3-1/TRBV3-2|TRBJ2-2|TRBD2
TGTGCCAGCAGGGGACTAGCGGGAGCGGTCGGGGAGCTGTTTTTT
CASRGLAGAVGELFF
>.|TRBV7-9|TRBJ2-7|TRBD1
TGTGCCAGCAGCTTAACTGGACAGGAGGAGTACTTC
CASSLTGQEEYF
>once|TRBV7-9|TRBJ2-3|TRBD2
TGTGCCAGCAGCCCCTGGACTAGCGGACCCCACACAGATACGCAGTATTTT
CASSPWTSGPHTDTQYF
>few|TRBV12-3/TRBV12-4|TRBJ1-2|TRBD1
TGTGCCAGCAGGGGACAGGGTCATGGCTACACCTTC
CASRGQGHGYTF
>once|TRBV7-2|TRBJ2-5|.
TGTGCCAGCAGCCTCCCGCAGGGGCCCGGAGCCCAAGAGACCCAGTACTTC
CASSLPQGPGAQETQYF
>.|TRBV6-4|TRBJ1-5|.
TGTGCCAGCAGTGACAACAGGGCGAATCAGCCCCAGCATTTT
CASSDNRANQPQHF